The 17 T cell receptor beta chains below all came from one sample that was sequenced in a study of blood T cell repertoires in COVID-19. Sequenced by immunoSEQ multiplex PCR; TCRdb stores in-frame clones only, minus some. The repertoire holds 62,000 or so clones, with more than 75% as singletons. The specimen sequenced was peripheral blood. The receptors were gathered from a human donor in a cohort sampled during active COVID-19.

The gene calls are TRBV3-1 (or the pseudogene TRBV3-2) and TRBJ2-7, with D maybe TRBD1 (6 bases). The V and J ends lost 2 bases and 6 bases respectively, with 11 bases between them. CDR3 length: 13 amino acids. The germline CDR1 and CDR2 sequences are LGHDT and YNNKEL (reference sequence). CDR3 region: CASSQSQQGEQYF. The DNA of the CDR3 is TGTGCCAGCAGCCAAAGCCAACAGGGCGAGCAGTACTTC.

J is TRBJ1-5 and V is TRBV19; the match to TRBD1 covers 8 bases. V shed 4 bases and J 5 bases; nucleotides not matched to a gene: 1. The CDR3 totals 13 residues. Germline CDR1 is LNHDA and CDR2 is SQIVND (reference sequence). The CDR3 nucleotides read TGTGCCAGTAGTACGACAGGGGATCAGCCCCAGCATTTT. Translated, it gives CASSTTGDQPQHF.

The genes are TRBV19 and TRBJ2-7; 9 nucleotides agree with TRBD1. J gave up 7 bases and V 9 bases, and 19 bases lay outside the gene matches. This CDR3 is built from 16 residues. Germline lookup yields CDR1 LNHDA and CDR2 SQIVND (reference sequence). The CDR3 DNA sequence: TGTGCCAGGGATAACAGGGGGCTGTCAGTGTCGGGGGAGCAGTACTTC. It translates to CARDNRGLSVSGEQYF. The variable domain in full, completed from reference TRBV19 and TRBJ2-7, reads DGGITQSPKYLFRKEGQNVTLSCEQNLNHDAMYWYRQDPGQGLRLIYYSQIVNDFQKGDIAEGYSVSREKKESFPLTVTSAQKNPTAFYLCARDNRGLSVSGEQYFGPGTRLTVT.

This clone was recorded only once. The chain links TRBV6-5 to TRBJ2-2, with D perhaps matching TRBD1 (5 bases). The length of the CDR3 is 15 residues. Germline CDR1 and CDR2: MNHEY and SVGAGI. The V end was cut by 0 bases, the J end by 1 base, with 6 bases between. The CDR3 loop reads CASSYSQGNTGELFF. The CDR3 DNA sequence: TGTGCCAGCAGTTACTCGCAGGGGAACACCGGGGAGCTGTTTTTT.

The chain employs TRBV5-8 and TRBJ2-3; TRBD2 is a possible D gene (5 bases). V dropped 3 bases and J dropped 0 bases, with 17 bases sitting between them. The CDR3 totals 17 residues. Germline V gene data show CDR1 as SGHTS and CDR2 as YDEGEE. As DNA, the CDR3 is TGTGCCAGCAGCTCTGGACTGGAAGCGTCTAGCACAGATACGCAGTATTTT. Amino acid sequence: CASSSGLEASSTDTQYF.

The rearrangement links TRBV13 to TRBJ2-5; D ambiguous. V lost 3 bases to trimming and J lost 5 bases, with 10 bases between them. This CDR3 spans 13 amino acids. Germline CDR1 reads PRHDT; CDR2 reads FYEKMQ (reference sequence). CDR3 nucleotides: TGTGCCAGCAGCTTTCTAACTCGGGAGACCCAGTACTTC. As protein: CASSFLTRETQYF.

V gene TRBV20-1 combines with J gene TRBJ1-2, with no clear D. This CDR3 comprises 12 residues. Trimming removed 3 bases at V and 8 bases at J, with 13 bases between. Germline V gene lookup returns CDR1 DFQATT and CDR2 SNEGSKA (reference sequence). Written as DNA, the CDR3 is TGCAGTGCTAGTCGAGGGAGGTGGGGCTACACCTTC. Its protein product is CSASRGRWGYTF.

The chain uses TRBV28 and TRBJ2-2; 13 bases are a match to TRBD2. Trimming at V came to 5 bases and at J to 1 base, leaving 1 base not matched to a gene. The CDR3 is made up of 16 amino acids. CDR1 MDHEN and CDR2 SYDVKM come from the germline V gene. CDR3 sequence (DNA): TGTGCCAGCAGTCGACTAGCGGGGGGGAACACCGGGGAGCTGTTTTTT. This gives the protein CASSRLAGGNTGELFF.

The table lists this clone with a few counts. This chain connects TRBV30 to TRBJ1-1; D remains unclear. Deletions cut 3 bases from V and 6 bases from J, with 14 bases between. This CDR3 region has 13 residues. The V gene's germline CDR1 is GTSNPN and CDR2 SVGIG (reference sequence). The CDR3 DNA follows: TGTGCCTGGAGCCCTCGTCTTCCCCCTGAAGCTTTCTTT. Residues: CAWSPRLPPEAFF.

The V call is TRBV7-2, the J call TRBJ2-5; TRBD2 aligns across 12 bases. Germline V gene data show CDR1 as SGHTA and CDR2 as FQGNSA. The CDR3 extends over 16 amino acids. The V segment lost 5 bases and the J segment 0 bases; nucleotides outside the gene matches: 4. CDR3 amino acids: CASSLGLAGNQETQYF. In DNA form, the CDR3 reads TGTGCCAGCAGCCTTGGACTAGCGGGGAACCAAGAGACCCAGTACTTC.

This chain uses TRBV6-2 or TRBV6-3 with TRBJ2-7; TRBD2 aligns across 7 bases. In germline, CDR1 is MNHEY, CDR2 SVGEGT. The J segment lost 0 bases and the V segment lost 5 bases, leaving 4 bases of the junction unmatched. The CDR3 spans 14 residues. The CDR3 here is CASSRSGSSYEQYF. The CDR3 region has the DNA TGTGCCAGCAGTCGTAGCGGGTCCTCCTACGAGCAGTACTTC.

The chain has TRBV6-2 or TRBV6-3 and TRBJ2-2; the match to TRBD1 covers 8 bases. Trimming took 5 bases from V and 4 from J; bases not matched to a gene: 9. Looked up from germline, CDR1 is MNHEY and CDR2 is SVGEGT. CDR3 length equals 16 residues. The chain's CDR3 is CASSPQGAQSTGELFF. In DNA form, the CDR3 reads TGTGCCAGCAGTCCCCAGGGGGCTCAGAGCACCGGGGAGCTGTTTTTT.

This chain links TRBV11-2 with TRBJ2-3; weak D call: TRBD2 (7 bases). V shed 0 bases and J shed 0 bases, with 13 bases lying between them. Germline lookup yields CDR1 SGHAT and CDR2 FQNNGV. The CDR3 sequence is 17 residues long. The CDR3 here is CASSLDPRGRSTDTQYF. The CDR3 bases are TGTGCCAGCAGCTTAGATCCGCGGGGGCGTAGCACAGATACGCAGTATTTT.

V and J are TRBV5-1 and TRBJ2-7, with TRBD1 matching over 8 bases. The CDR3 covers 15 residues. Germline CDR1 is SGHRS and CDR2 is YFSETQ. V gave up 4 bases and J gave up 8 bases; unmatched junction bases: 14. In DNA, the CDR3 is TGCGCCAGCAGCCGACCGGGACAGGACTTAGAGAAGCAGTACTTC. Translating it yields CASSRPGQDLEKQYF.

This chain joins TRBV14 and TRBJ2-2; D might be TRBD1 (6 bases). Germline-derived CDR1 and CDR2 are SGHDN and FVKESK. CDR3 length: 17 amino acids. Between the trimmed V and J ends, which lost 1 base and 4 bases, there was a span of 16 bases. The CDR3 bases are TGTGCCAGCAGCCAAGTCGTCGGGACAATCGGCACCGGGGAGCTGTTTTTT. Protein sequence: CASSQVVGTIGTGELFF.

For this clone: Other DNA sequences of this sample code for an identical CDR3. The rearrangement uses TRBV5-1 and TRBJ2-2, with 9 bases that match TRBD1. From germline, CDR1 is SGHRS and CDR2 YFSETQ. The CDR3 covers 15 residues. After removal of 4 bases from V and 4 bases from J, the junction contained 5 bases not matched to a gene. The CDR3 sequence is CASSLGQGSTGELFF. The CDR3 bases are TGCGCCAGCAGCCTAGGACAGGGGTCCACCGGGGAGCTGTTTTTT.

V usage is TRBV5-4 and J usage is TRBJ2-7, with 9 bases that match TRBD1. The CDR3 loop spans 15 amino acids. Looked up from germline, CDR1 is SGHNT and CDR2 is YYREEE (reference sequence). The junction had 8 bases not matched to a gene; V was cut back by 3 bases and J by 4 bases. In DNA form, the CDR3 reads TGTGCCAGCAGCTCGGAGACAGGGGGTTTTTACGAGCAGTACTTC. Its protein product is CASSSETGGFYEQYF.